Below are 26 T cell receptor beta chains sequenced from a single sample in a study of T cell changes during pregnancy in multiple sclerosis. Only in-frame clones appear in the TCRdb table, and some are missing; sequencing was by immunoSEQ multiplex PCR. The data contain 40,000 or so clones, 93% of them singletons. Sequencing used CD4+ T cells from peripheral blood mononuclear cells, obtained in the third trimester of pregnancy. The receptors derive from a female donor with multiple sclerosis, enrolled in a pregnancy study.

This chain joins TRBV5-1 and TRBJ1-1; 10 positions agree with TRBD1. The CDR3 extends over 15 amino acids. From germline, CDR1 is SGHRS and CDR2 YFSETQ. Trimming took 4 bases from V and 4 from J; bases not matched to a gene: 7. In DNA form, the CDR3 reads TGCGCCAGCAGCACACAGGGACAGGGGAGCACTGAAGCTTTCTTT. Amino acids: CASSTQGQGSTEAFF.

CDR3 sequence reads: CASSMFGLAGGLNTGELFF. The CDR3, as DNA: TGTGCCAGTAGTATGTTTGGGTTAGCGGGGGGACTGAACACCGGGGAGCTGTTTTTT. The chain couples TRBV19 to TRBJ2-2; 10 bases agree with TRBD2. Germline lookup yields CDR1 LNHDA and CDR2 SQIVND (reference sequence). CDR3 size: 19 residues. V dropped 3 bases and J dropped 1; count of bases not matched to a gene: 11.

J is TRBJ2-2 and V is TRBV4-2; 7 bases line up with TRBD1. With 3 bases clipped from V and 4 bases from J, the junction kept 11 bases outside the gene matches. Germline V gene data show CDR1 as LGHNA and CDR2 as YNFKEQ. CDR3 length: 17 amino acids. CDR3 DNA: TGTGCCAGCAGCCACCCCTCGAGAGGGGGCCCCACCGGGGAGCTGTTTTTT. Amino acids: CASSHPSRGGPTGELFF.

This clone is a singleton in its sample. The chain uses TRBV5-1 and TRBJ2-3, with TRBD2 matching 9 bases. The CDR3 covers 15 residues. CDR1 is SGHRS, CDR2 YFSETQ, per germline. V was pared by 4 bases and J by 4 bases, with 7 bases of the junction left unmatched. The CDR3 nucleotides are TGCGCCAGCAGCGGGCTAGCGGGAACATCAGATACGCAGTATTTT. Translating gives CASSGLAGTSDTQYF. Drawing the rest from reference TRBV5-1 and TRBJ2-3, the complete variable domain is KAGVTQTPRYLIKTRGQQVTLSCSPISGHRSVSWYQQTPGQGLQFLFEYFSETQRNKGNFPGRFSGRQFSNSRSEMNVSTLELGDSALYLCASSGLAGTSDTQYFGPGTRLTVL.

The V and J genes are TRBV6-1 and TRBJ2-5; 10 bases fit TRBD2. CDR3 length: 16 residues. Trimming cost V 0 bases and J 4 bases; bases outside gene matches: 5. Germline assignment: CDR1 MNHNS and CDR2 SASEGT. In nucleotides, the CDR3 is TGTGCCAGCAGTGAAGCGCTGTCTAGCGGGAGAGAGACCCAGTACTTC. Amino acids: CASSEALSSGRETQYF.

This clone was detected a few times. This chain joins TRBV19 and TRBJ1-4; tentatively, D is TRBD1 (5 bases). Germline CDR1 is LNHDA and CDR2 is SQIVND (reference sequence). CDR3 length: 15 residues. V dropped 3 bases and J dropped 7 bases, with 15 bases sitting between them. The CDR3 region is CASSIAKTAGEKLFF. CDR3 in DNA: TGTGCCAGTAGTATTGCTAAGACAGCGGGTGAAAAACTGTTTTTT.

Written as DNA, the CDR3 is TGTGCCAGCAGGTCTATCACAGAGCGGAATCAGCCCCAGCATTTT. It yields the protein CASRSITERNQPQHF. The rearrangement links TRBV27 to TRBJ1-5; no clear D. The CDR3 spans 15 residues. Between the trimmed V and J ends, which lost 6 bases and 4 bases, there was a span of 16 bases. The germline V gene has CDR1 MNHEY and CDR2 SMNVEV (reference sequence).

This chain uses TRBV5-1 with TRBJ2-2, with D possibly being TRBD2 (6 bases). Germline V gene data show CDR1 as SGHRS and CDR2 as YFSETQ. The CDR3 length is 15 residues. V lost 4 bases to trimming and J lost 6 bases, with 16 bases between them. The CDR3 coding sequence is TGCGCCAGCAGCCCCCGAGGCGGGGAGGCCGGGGAGCTGTTTTTT. Its protein is CASSPRGGEAGELFF.

J is TRBJ2-4 and V is TRBV5-4, with D perhaps TRBD1 (6 bases). V gave up 5 bases and J gave up 1 base, with 16 bases separating them. The CDR3 has 16 residues. Germline CDR1 SGHNT, CDR2 YYREEE (reference sequence). Written as DNA, the CDR3 is TGTGCCAGCAGTCGTTATCAGGGGACGGCCAAAAACATTCAGTACTTC. Its translation is CASSRYQGTAKNIQYF.

The chain has TRBV6-4 and TRBJ2-2; D might be TRBD1 (5 bases). The CDR3 is made up of 16 amino acids. The V gene's germline CDR1 is MRHNA and CDR2 SNTAGT. Deletions cut 4 bases from V and 2 bases from J, with 14 bases between. For the CDR3, the DNA is TGTGCCAGCAGTGCCACAGGTAGAACTAACACCGGGGAGCTGTTTTTT. As protein: CASSATGRTNTGELFF.

J is TRBJ2-2 and V is TRBV7-3, with 8 bases matching TRBD2. Germline CDR1 is SGHTA and CDR2 is FQGTGA. The CDR3 sequence is 18 residues long. J gave up 1 base and V 5 bases, and 12 bases lay outside the gene matches. Here the CDR3 DNA reads TGTGCCAGCAGCCCCCGGGGGGGCGGCCTATTGAACACCGGGGAGCTGTTTTTT. Its translation: CASSPRGGGLLNTGELFF. Supplemented by reference TRBV7-3 and TRBJ2-2, the full variable domain reads GAGVSQTPSNKVTEKGKYVELRCDPISGHTALYWYRQSLGQGPEFLIYFQGTGAADDSGLPNDRFFAVRPEGSVSTLKIQRTERGDSAVYLCASSPRGGGLLNTGELFFGEGSRLTVL.

The chain joins TRBV27 to TRBJ2-3; tentatively, D is TRBD1 (6 bases). Germline V gene data show CDR1 as MNHEY and CDR2 as SMNVEV (reference sequence). V shed 4 bases and J shed 6 bases, with 11 bases lying between them. There are 13 residues in the CDR3. This CDR3 is CASSSLQGDTQYF. Here the CDR3 DNA reads TGTGCCAGCAGTTCACTCCAGGGGGATACGCAGTATTTT.

This clone was seen once. The rearrangement joins TRBV4-2 to TRBJ2-1; 10 nucleotides line up with TRBD2. Germline V CDR1 and CDR2: LGHNA, YNFKEQ. The CDR3 is made up of 16 amino acids. Trimming removed 3 bases from V and 4 bases from J; junction bases left unmatched: 6. The CDR3 reads CASSQAGLAEYNEQFF. The CDR3 DNA reads as TGTGCCAGCAGCCAGGCCGGACTAGCGGAGTACAATGAGCAGTTCTTC.

The rearrangement joins TRBV6-5 to TRBJ2-2, with a weak D call TRBD2 (6 bases). Germline loops: CDR1 MNHEY, CDR2 SVGAGI. With 9 bases removed from V and 6 bases from J, the gap between germline ends came to 17 bases. The CDR3 has 14 amino acids. Here the CDR3 reads CASFHPREAGELFF. The DNA of the CDR3 is TGTGCCAGTTTTCACCCCAGGGAGGCCGGGGAGCTGTTTTTT.

The CDR3 protein is CASTGLGFFLDQETQYF. DNA for the CDR3: TGTGCCAGCACGGGACTAGGCTTTTTCCTTGACCAAGAGACCCAGTACTTC. The V call is TRBV28, the J call TRBJ2-5, with 8 nucleotides matching TRBD2. Germline CDR1 reads MDHEN; CDR2 reads SYDVKM. V shed 7 bases and J 0 bases; nucleotides not matched to a gene: 13. This CDR3 region has 17 residues. Using reference TRBV28 and TRBJ2-5 for the parts outside the CDR3, the full variable domain is DVKVTQSSRYLVKRTGEKVFLECVQDMDHENMFWYRQDPGLGLRLIYFSYDVKMKEKGDIPEGYSVSREKKERFSLILESASTNQTSMYLCASTGLGFFLDQETQYFGPGTRLLVL.

The chain combines TRBV5-1 with TRBJ2-1, with TRBD2 matching over 11 bases. Trimming cost V 0 bases and J 4 bases; bases outside gene matches: 6. CDR3 length: 17 residues. The germline gives CDR1 SGHRS, CDR2 YFSETQ. This CDR3 is CASSLERLAGPYNEQFF. CDR3 DNA: TGCGCCAGCAGCTTGGAAAGACTAGCGGGACCATACAATGAGCAGTTCTTC.

The chain links TRBV21-1 to TRBJ2-7; the table gives TRBD2 as D, unverified against the DNA. TRBV21-1 is a pseudogene. The CDR3 loop spans 18 amino acids. The CDR3 reads CASRLPRTGGLQHYEQYF. The CDR3 DNA sequence: TGTGCCAGCAGACTCCCTAGAACGGGGGGACTACAGCACTACGAGCAGTACTTC.

This clone was recorded only once. The chain uses TRBV11-2 and TRBJ1-6; D might be TRBD1 (6 bases). This CDR3 has 15 amino acids. Looked up from germline, CDR1 is SGHAT and CDR2 is FQNNGV. V dropped 1 base and J dropped 7 bases, with 11 bases sitting between them. In DNA form, the CDR3 reads TGTGCCAGCAGCTTAGCCGGGGGGCAAAATTCACCCCTCCACTTT. Translating gives CASSLAGGQNSPLHF.

This clone was seen just once. V usage is TRBV7-2 and J usage is TRBJ1-6; D might be TRBD1 (5 bases). V dropped 6 bases and J dropped 7 bases, with 13 bases sitting between them. The CDR3 is made up of 14 amino acids. Germline V gene sequence: CDR1 SGHTA, CDR2 FQGNSA. CDR3 in DNA: TGTGCCAGCAGTTTAAGCAACAGGAATTCACCCCTCCACTTT. Its translation is CASSLSNRNSPLHF.

The gene calls are TRBV28 and TRBJ2-7; D may be TRBD1 (5 bases). Germline V gene data show CDR1 as MDHEN and CDR2 as SYDVKM. V dropped 4 bases and J dropped 6 bases, with 10 bases sitting between them. This CDR3 region has 12 residues. DNA of the CDR3: TGTGCCAGCAGTTCCCGACAGTTCGAGCAGTACTTC. It specifies CASSSRQFEQYF.

V usage is TRBV5-1 and J usage is TRBJ2-2; 15 positions match TRBD2. The CDR3 runs to 17 residues. Germline V gene data show CDR1 as SGHRS and CDR2 as YFSETQ. Trimming at V came to 3 bases and at J to 7 bases, leaving 7 bases not matched to a gene. CDR3 sequence reads: CASSSPGLAGGGGELFF. Written as DNA, the CDR3 is TGCGCCAGCAGCTCCCCGGGACTAGCGGGAGGAGGCGGGGAGCTGTTTTTT.

The chain employs TRBV30 and TRBJ1-4; no firm D call. Germline CDR1 is GTSNPN and CDR2 is SVGIG (reference sequence). The CDR3 runs 14 residues. Deletions cut 1 base from V and 12 bases from J, with 18 bases between. CDR3: CAWSDPTAPRELFF. CDR3 nucleotide sequence: TGTGCCTGGAGTGACCCGACCGCGCCCCGGGAACTGTTTTTT.

The genes are TRBV5-4 and TRBJ1-2; TRBD1 matches 7 bases. The CDR3 consists of 13 residues. Germline CDR1 is SGHNT and CDR2 is YYREEE (reference sequence). Losses at the gene ends were 3 bases for V and 2 bases for J; bases not matched to a gene: 1. The CDR3 sequence: CASSSGQNYGYTF. In nucleotides, the CDR3 is TGTGCCAGCAGCTCGGGACAGAACTATGGCTACACCTTC. Using reference TRBV5-4 and TRBJ1-2 for the parts outside the CDR3, the full variable domain is ETGVTQSPTHLIKTRGQQVTLRCSSQSGHNTVSWYQQALGQGPQFIFQYYREEENGRGNFPPRFSGLQFPNYSSELNVNALELDDSALYLCASSSGQNYGYTFGSGTRLTVV.

The CDR3 here is CASSYGQVNTEAFF. In DNA, the CDR3 is TGTGCCAGCAGCTATGGACAGGTGAACACTGAAGCTTTCTTT. V gene TRBV2 combines with J gene TRBJ1-1; 7 bases line up with TRBD1. The CDR3 loop spans 14 amino acids. Germline V lookup: CDR1 SNHLY, CDR2 FYNNEI. V shed 6 bases and J 0 bases; nucleotides not matched to a gene: 4.

This rearrangement joins TRBV6-1 to TRBJ1-5; 8 nucleotides agree with TRBD1. This CDR3 is built from 14 residues. V dropped 7 bases and J dropped 0; count of bases not matched to a gene: 2. Germline-derived CDR1 and CDR2 are MNHNS and SASEGT. CDR3 DNA sequence: TGTGCCAGCATGACAGGGGATAGCAATCAGCCCCAGCATTTT. Amino acid sequence: CASMTGDSNQPQHF.

The chain joins TRBV6-5 to TRBJ2-1, with D unresolved. This CDR3 is built from 16 residues. The germline gives CDR1 MNHEY, CDR2 SVGAGI. V gave up 0 bases and J gave up 3 bases, with 12 bases separating them. This chain's CDR3 is CASSYSSPSIYNEQFF. CDR3 bases: TGTGCCAGCAGTTACTCGAGTCCTTCAATCTACAATGAGCAGTTCTTC.